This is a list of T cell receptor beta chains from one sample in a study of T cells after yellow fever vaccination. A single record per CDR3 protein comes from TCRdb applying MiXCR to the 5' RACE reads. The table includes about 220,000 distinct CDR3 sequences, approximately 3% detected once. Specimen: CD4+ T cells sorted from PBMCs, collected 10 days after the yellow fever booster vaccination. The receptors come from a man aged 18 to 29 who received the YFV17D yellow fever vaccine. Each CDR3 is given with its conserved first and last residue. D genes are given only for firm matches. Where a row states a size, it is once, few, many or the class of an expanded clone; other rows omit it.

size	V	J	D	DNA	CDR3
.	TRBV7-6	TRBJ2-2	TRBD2	TGTGCCAGCAGCTCACTAGCGGGGTATGACACCGGGGAGCTGTTTTTT	CASSSLAGYDTGELFF
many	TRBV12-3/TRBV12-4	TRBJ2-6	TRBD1	TGTGCCAGCAGACGATACAACCTGGGACAGGGGGCAAATGGGGCCAACGTCCTGACTTTC	CASRRYNLGQGANGANVLTF
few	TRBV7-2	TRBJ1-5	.	TGTGCCAGCAGCCCGGGGAGAGAGCGGGGTCGTCAGCCCCAGCATTTT	CASSPGRERGRQPQHF
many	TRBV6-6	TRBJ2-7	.	TGTGCCAGCAGACCCGGTTGGTCTACCCACTACGAGCAGTACTTC	CASRPGWSTHYEQYF
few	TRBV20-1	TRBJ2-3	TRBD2	TGCAGTGCTAGAAACCCTAGCGGGGGAATCACAGATACGCAGTATTTT	CSARNPSGGITDTQYF
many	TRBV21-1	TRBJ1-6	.	TGTGCCAGCAGGACAGGGGCATATAATTCACCCCTCCACTTT	CASRTGAYNSPLHF
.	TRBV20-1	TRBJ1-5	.	TGCAGTGCTAGGGAGACAGGTCTTAGCAATCAGCCCCAGCATTTT	CSARETGLSNQPQHF
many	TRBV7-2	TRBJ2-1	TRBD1	TGTGCCAGCAGCTTGGGACAGGGTCGCGCGCAGTTCTTC	CASSLGQGRAQFF
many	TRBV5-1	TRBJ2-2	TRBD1	TGCGCCAGCAGCTCGGGACAGGGGAACACCGGGGAGCTGTTTTTT	CASSSGQGNTGELFF
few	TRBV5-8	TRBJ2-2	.	TGTGCCAGCAGCTTGACTTTCACCGGGGAGCTGTTTTTT	CASSLTFTGELFF
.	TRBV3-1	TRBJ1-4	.	TGTGCCAGCAGCCAAGGATGGGCAGGGAGACTGTTTTTT	CASSQGWAGRLFF
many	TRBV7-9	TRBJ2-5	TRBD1	TGTGCCAGCAGCTTATTTGGACAGGGTGAAGAGACCCAGTACTTC	CASSLFGQGEETQYF
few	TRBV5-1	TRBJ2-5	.	TGCGCCAGCGGGGAACAGTTTCAGACCCAGTACTTC	CASGEQFQTQYF
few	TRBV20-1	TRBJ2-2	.	TGCAGTGCTATAAACAGGGGGGGTGCCGGGGAGCTGTTTTTT	CSAINRGGAGELFF
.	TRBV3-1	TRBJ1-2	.	TGTGCCAGCAGCCAAGGCCCGGGAAGTATATATGGCTACACCTTC	CASSQGPGSIYGYTF
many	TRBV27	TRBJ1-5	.	TGTGCCAGCAGAGGACAGAGTAGCAATCAGCCCCAGCATTTT	CASRGQSSNQPQHF
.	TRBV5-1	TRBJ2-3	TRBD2	TGCGCCAGCAGCCCGCAGCCTAGCGGGGGCACAGATACGCAGTATTTT	CASSPQPSGGTDTQYF
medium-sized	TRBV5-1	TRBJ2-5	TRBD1	TGCGCCAGCAGCGGGACAGCGCAAGAGACCCAGTACTTC	CASSGTAQETQYF
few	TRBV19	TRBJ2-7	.	TGTGCCAGCCGGCGCTTGGGGGAGTCCTACGAGCAGTACTTC	CASRRLGESYEQYF
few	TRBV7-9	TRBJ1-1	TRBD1	TGTGCCAGCAGACCCGGGACAGAGAACACTGAAGCTTTCTTT	CASRPGTENTEAFF
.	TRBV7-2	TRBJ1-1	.	TGTGCCAGCAGCTTAGTCGGGGGTGGGGCTGAAGCTTTCTTT	CASSLVGGGAEAFF
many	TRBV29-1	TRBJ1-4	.	TGCAGCGTAGCTTCAACTAATGAAAAACTGTTTTTT	CSVASTNEKLFF
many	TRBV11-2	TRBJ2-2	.	TGTGCCAGCAGCTTAGAAGCCCCGGCCGGGGAGCTGTTTTTT	CASSLEAPAGELFF
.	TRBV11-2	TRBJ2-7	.	TGTGCCAGCAGTTTCCCGGCAGGGACCGGCTCCTACGAGCAGTACTTC	CASSFPAGTGSYEQYF
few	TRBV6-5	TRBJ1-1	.	TGTGCCAGCACAAAACTCCGGGACGGTTGGACTGAAGCTTTCTTT	CASTKLRDGWTEAFF
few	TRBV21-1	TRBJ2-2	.	TGTGCCAGCACCACCTCAGGGGGGGGCAGGGAGTACACCGGGGAGCTGTTTTTT	CASTTSGGGREYTGELFF
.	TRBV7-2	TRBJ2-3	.	TGTGCCAGCAGCCGGGGGGCACTAGTTAGAGATACGCAGTATTTT	CASSRGALVRDTQYF
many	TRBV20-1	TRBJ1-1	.	TGCAGTGCTGCCACGGGGAGTTTAGTCACTGAAGCTTTCTTT	CSAATGSLVTEAFF
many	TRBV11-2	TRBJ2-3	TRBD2	TGTGCCAGCAGCTACTCTACCACCTTAGCGGGGGGGACAGATACGCAGTATTTT	CASSYSTTLAGGTDTQYF
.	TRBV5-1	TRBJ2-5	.	TGCGCCAGCAGCCCGGCCGTCCGGTACCAAGAGACCCAGTACTTC	CASSPAVRYQETQYF
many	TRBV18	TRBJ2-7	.	TGTGCCAGCTCACCACAGGACTGGGGCGAGCAGTACTTC	CASSPQDWGEQYF
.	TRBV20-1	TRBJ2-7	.	TGCAGTGCCAGATCGTTCGGACACCTCTCCGGCGAGCAGTACTTC	CSARSFGHLSGEQYF
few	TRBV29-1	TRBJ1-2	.	TGCAGCGTCGGCAAGGGGATCGACTATGGCTACACCTTC	CSVGKGIDYGYTF
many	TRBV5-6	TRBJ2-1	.	TGTGCCAGCAGGCGGACAGCCGCCTACAATGAGCAGTTCTTC	CASRRTAAYNEQFF
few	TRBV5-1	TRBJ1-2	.	TGCGCCAGCAGCTTGGCCAAGGGACACTATGGCTACACCTTC	CASSLAKGHYGYTF
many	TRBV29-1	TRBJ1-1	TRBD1	TGCAGCGTCGTCCCACAGGGGGCGAGGACTGAAGCTTTCTTT	CSVVPQGARTEAFF
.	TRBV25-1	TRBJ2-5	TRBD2	TGTGCCAGCAGTAAGAGGGGCGGGAGAACCCAGTACTTC	CASSKRGGRTQYF
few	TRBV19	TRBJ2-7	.	TGTGCCAGTAGTTGGGGAGACAACACCGAGCAGTACTTC	CASSWGDNTEQYF
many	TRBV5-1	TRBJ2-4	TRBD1	TGCGCCAGCAGCGAGAGACAGGGCTTAGCCAAAAACATTCAGTACTTC	CASSERQGLAKNIQYF
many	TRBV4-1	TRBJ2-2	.	TGCGCCAGCAGCCAAGGTTCGCTGCGGCTCGGGGAGCTGTTTTTT	CASSQGSLRLGELFF